The 29 T cell receptor beta chains reported below all come from one sample, sequenced in a study of OX40 agonist ivuxolimab in advanced cancers. The repertoire was sequenced with immunoSEQ multiplex PCR; TCRdb's copy has only in-frame clones and lacks some. The repertoire includes 55,000 to 70,000 clones, around 83% of them detected once, and roughly 1.4% sits in the top ten. This sample comprised CD4+ or CD8+ T cells sorted from blood, obtained in a trial of the OX40 agonist ivuxolimab. Receptors were obtained from an adult with an advanced solid tumor such as melanoma, head and neck, liver or kidney cancer.

The rearrangement uses TRBV7-9 and TRBJ1-1; TRBD1 matches 8 bases. The junction had 4 bases not matched to a gene; V was cut back by 1 base and J by 3 bases. The CDR3 spans 15 residues. Germline CDR1 is SEHNR and CDR2 is FQNEAQ (reference sequence). CDR3 protein: CASSLGGQGYTEAFF. DNA of the CDR3: TGTGCCAGCAGCTTAGGAGGACAGGGTTACACTGAAGCTTTCTTT.

V gene TRBV6-5 combines with J gene TRBJ1-2, with D possibly TRBD1 on 6 matching bases. The CDR3 spans 14 residues. Trimming stripped 10 bases from V and 6 bases from J, with 21 bases between. The germline gives CDR1 MNHEY, CDR2 SVGAGI. The CDR3 DNA reads TGTGCCACCGCCAGTAGGGGGGCTGACGATGGCTACACCTTC. The encoded protein is CATASRGADDGYTF.

The rearrangement uses TRBV7-2 and TRBJ2-7; possible D gene TRBD2, 7 bases. The V end was cut by 7 bases, the J end by 2 bases, with 15 bases between. Germline CDR1 is SGHTA and CDR2 is FQGNSA. The CDR3 totals 14 residues. CDR3 in DNA: TGTGCCAGCACCTCAAGGGGGGGTGCCTACGAGCAGTACTTC. As protein: CASTSRGGAYEQYF.

This chain connects TRBV5-1 to TRBJ2-6; TRBD1 might be the D (6 bases). Germline CDR1 and CDR2: SGHRS and YFSETQ. The CDR3 is 15 amino acids. Trimming stripped 3 bases from V and 4 bases from J, with 11 bases between. The CDR3 DNA is TGCGCCAGCAGCTCTACAGGGTCAGGGGCCAACGTCCTGACTTTC. This encodes CASSSTGSGANVLTF.

This sequence joins TRBV6-5 and TRBJ1-2; D call uncertain. V was trimmed by 5 bases and J by 7 bases, leaving 11 bases between them. This CDR3 contains 12 residues. Per germline, CDR1 MNHEY and CDR2 SVGAGI. For the CDR3, the DNA is TGTGCCAGCAGTCCTGGGCCTCGTGGCTACACCTTC. It specifies CASSPGPRGYTF.

This clone has only a few counts. The chain carries TRBV2 and TRBJ1-5; no definite D call. CDR1 is SNHLY and CDR2 is FYNNEI in the germline V gene. Trimming stripped 1 base from V and 9 bases from J, with 10 bases between. This CDR3 comprises 13 residues. The CDR3 nucleotides read TGTGCCAGCAGTGAAGGTGCGCCTCGGCCCCAGCATTTT. Its protein product is CASSEGAPRPQHF.

The V and J genes are TRBV10-3 and TRBJ2-2; possible D gene TRBD1, 5 bases. This CDR3 has 15 amino acids. V lost 4 bases and J lost 6, with 15 bases in between. Germline CDR1 and CDR2: ENHRY and SYGVKD. For the CDR3, the DNA is TGTGCCATCAGTGGCCCAGGGAAGGATGCCGGGGAGCTGTTTTTT. As protein: CAISGPGKDAGELFF.

In regard to this clone: This specimen includes other DNA sequences encoding the same CDR3. The chain has TRBV5-1 and TRBJ2-5; 11 positions match TRBD1. This CDR3 contains 15 residues. The germline gives CDR1 SGHRS, CDR2 YFSETQ. V gave up 3 bases and J gave up 5 bases; unmatched junction bases: 6. The CDR3 reads CASSSGQGAFETQYF. The DNA for the CDR3 is TGCGCCAGCAGCTCCGGACAGGGGGCGTTTGAGACCCAGTACTTC.

This clone has a single count. V is TRBV29-1 and J is TRBJ1-2; 10 bases line up with TRBD1. This CDR3 has 13 residues. Germline lookup yields CDR1 SQVTM and CDR2 ANQGSEA. V was clipped by 4 bases and J by 7 bases; unmatched bases: 6. The CDR3: CSVGGGQGSGYTF. The CDR3, as DNA: TGCAGCGTTGGAGGGGGACAGGGGTCTGGCTACACCTTC.

This chain joins TRBV19 and TRBJ2-2; TRBD2 aligns across 11 bases. Germline values: CDR1 LNHDA, CDR2 SQIVND (reference sequence). This CDR3 has 16 residues. Trimming at V came to 4 bases and at J to 0 bases, leaving 1 base not matched to a gene. CDR3 in DNA: TGTGCCAGTAGTACTAGCGGGGGGTCGAACACCGGGGAGCTGTTTTTT. Translated: CASSTSGGSNTGELFF.

The V gene is TRBV28, the J gene TRBJ2-3; D perhaps matches TRBD1 (6 bases). V lost 5 bases to trimming and J lost 0 bases, with 21 bases between them. The CDR3 covers 18 residues. The germline CDR1 and CDR2 sequences are MDHEN and SYDVKM. The CDR3 protein is CASSQTFDRLTSTDTQYF. Written as DNA, the CDR3 is TGTGCCAGCAGTCAAACCTTCGACAGGCTAACTAGCACAGATACGCAGTATTTT.

This clone has a single count. The chain carries TRBV5-6 and TRBJ1-4, with D possibly matching TRBD1 (5 bases). CDR3 length: 16 amino acids. CDR1 and CDR2 (germline): SGHDT, YYEEEE. Trimming took 6 bases from V and 6 from J, leaving 21 bases between them. DNA of the CDR3: TGTGCCAGCAACTATTTGAGCGGAGGGGCTTATGAAAAACTGTTTTTT. Translating it yields CASNYLSGGAYEKLFF. Based on the CDR3 plus reference TRBV5-6 and TRBJ1-4, the full variable domain is DAGVTQSPTHLIKTRGQQVTLRCSPKSGHDTVSWYQQALGQGPQFIFQYYEEEERQRGNFPDRFSGHQFPNYSSELNVNALLLGDSALYLCASNYLSGGAYEKLFFGSGTQLSVL.

This chain connects TRBV20-1 to TRBJ2-7, with D perhaps TRBD2 (6 bases). Trimming pared 6 bases from V and 4 bases from J, leaving 10 bases between. Germline loops: CDR1 DFQATT, CDR2 SNEGSKA (reference sequence). There are 11 residues in the CDR3. CDR3 sequence: CSARLVYEQYF. CDR3 coding DNA: TGCAGTGCAAGACTAGTGTACGAGCAGTACTTC.

V usage is TRBV5-5 and J usage is TRBJ2-2, with D uncertain. The germline V gene has CDR1 SGHKS and CDR2 YYEKEE (reference sequence). This CDR3 is 15 amino acids long. V was shortened by 4 bases and J by 0 bases, with 10 bases between the two germline ends. CDR3 region: CASSITPANTGELFF. The DNA of the CDR3 is TGTGCCAGCAGCATTACACCCGCGAACACCGGGGAGCTGTTTTTT.

CDR3 loop: CSGRVTLLNTEAFF. CDR3 DNA sequence: TGCAGCGGAAGGGTGACACTACTAAACACTGAAGCTTTCTTT. This rearrangement joins TRBV29-1 to TRBJ1-1; D uncertain. Germline lookup yields CDR1 SQVTM and CDR2 ANQGSEA. The CDR3 consists of 14 residues. V was clipped by 7 bases and J by 2 bases, with 17 bases between them.

The V call is TRBV11-3, the J call TRBJ2-6; 8 nucleotides match TRBD1. There are 19 residues in the CDR3. Germline V gene data show CDR1 as SGHNT and CDR2 as YENEEA. V was clipped by 6 bases and J by 0 bases; unmatched bases: 13. CDR3 sequence: CASSSTWDRNHSGANVLTF. The CDR3, as DNA: TGTGCCAGCAGTTCGACCTGGGACAGGAATCACTCTGGGGCCAACGTCCTGACTTTC.

This clone was seen a few times. J is TRBJ2-4 and V is TRBV2, with TRBD2 identical over 9 bases. The CDR3 totals 15 residues. With V trimmed by 8 bases and J by 8 bases, 13 bases remained unmatched. Germline-derived CDR1 and CDR2 are SNHLY and FYNNEI. The CDR3 DNA reads TGTGCCAGCCAGGGCGGGAGGGGCGCGGGCGACATTCAGTACTTC. It is translated as CASQGGRGAGDIQYF.

The chain carries TRBV18 and TRBJ1-4; 8 bases match TRBD1. The CDR3 is 18 amino acids. Losses at the gene ends were 5 bases for V and 4 bases for J; bases not matched to a gene: 15. CDR1 is KGHSH and CDR2 is LQKENI in the germline V gene. The CDR3 spells CASSTKHTGTGLNEKLFF. The CDR3 DNA sequence: TGTGCCAGCTCAACTAAACATACCGGGACAGGCCTTAATGAAAAACTGTTTTTT.

V and J are TRBV28 and TRBJ2-7; D is uncertain. This CDR3 region has 16 residues. Germline CDR1 reads MDHEN; CDR2 reads SYDVKM. V dropped 6 bases and J dropped 3 bases, with 21 bases sitting between them. In nucleotides, the CDR3 is TGTGCCAGCAGCGCCCCTGAGGTATTTGGGGTCTACGAGCAGTACTTC. This gives the protein CASSAPEVFGVYEQYF. Complete variable domain (other parts from reference TRBV28 and TRBJ2-7): DVKVTQSSRYLVKRTGEKVFLECVQDMDHENMFWYRQDPGLGLRLIYFSYDVKMKEKGDIPEGYSVSREKKERFSLILESASTNQTSMYLCASSAPEVFGVYEQYFGPGTRLTVT.

The chain employs TRBV11-2 and TRBJ1-4, with TRBD1 as a possible D gene (6 bases). With 2 bases removed from V and 6 bases from J, the gap between germline ends came to 19 bases. Germline V gene data show CDR1 as SGHAT and CDR2 as FQNNGV. This CDR3 has 17 amino acids. The CDR3: CASSLRRGLGVDEKLFF. In nucleotides, the CDR3 is TGTGCCAGCAGCTTACGTCGGGGGCTGGGGGTTGATGAAAAACTGTTTTTT.

Comments on this clone: Distinct nucleotide sequences in the sample also encode this CDR3. The chain recombines TRBV27 with TRBJ1-2; D is undetermined. The CDR3 loop spans 12 amino acids. Trimming removed 2 bases at V and 8 bases at J, with 9 bases between. Looked up from germline, CDR1 is MNHEY and CDR2 is SMNVEV (reference sequence). Here the CDR3 reads CASSLRGSGYTF. As DNA, the CDR3 is TGTGCCAGCAGTTTAAGAGGGTCCGGCTACACCTTC.

CDR3 amino acids: CASSRTGAGNTIYF. CDR3 DNA sequence: TGTGCCAGCAGCCGGACAGGGGCTGGAAACACCATATATTTT. The chain has TRBV7-2 and TRBJ1-3; 9 nucleotides line up with TRBD1. There are 14 residues in the CDR3. CDR1 and CDR2 (germline): SGHTA, FQGNSA. Trimming removed 5 bases from V and 2 bases from J; junction bases left unmatched: 1.

This rearrangement joins TRBV9 to TRBJ2-7; TRBD2 matches 7 bases. The CDR3 runs to 15 residues. V gave up 7 bases and J gave up 2 bases; unmatched junction bases: 12. The germline CDR1 and CDR2 sequences are SGDLS and YYNGEE. This chain's CDR3 is CASSAGLAAPYEQYF. The CDR3 region has the DNA TGTGCCAGCTCCGCGGGGCTAGCGGCCCCCTACGAGCAGTACTTC.

V and J are TRBV7-2 and TRBJ2-7; TRBD2 agrees at 10 bases. This CDR3 region has 15 residues. V was clipped by 4 bases and J by 1 base; unmatched bases: 4. CDR1 SGHTA and CDR2 FQGNSA come from the germline V gene. DNA of the CDR3: TGTGCCAGCAGCTCAGCTAGCGGGGGTTCCTACGAGCAGTACTTC. Residues: CASSSASGGSYEQYF.

This chain joins TRBV6-5 and TRBJ2-2; D uncertain. V lost 6 bases and J lost 6, with 14 bases in between. The V gene's germline CDR1 is MNHEY and CDR2 SVGAGI. The CDR3 spans 14 residues. CDR3 DNA sequence: TGTGCCAGCAGACCCGACGGGTTCCCCGGGGAGCTGTTTTTT. Residues: CASRPDGFPGELFF.

The chain is built from TRBV7-2 and TRBJ1-2; 7 bases align to TRBD1. Per germline, CDR1 SGHTA and CDR2 FQGNSA. The trim removed 5 bases at V and 0 bases at J, leaving 9 bases unmatched. This CDR3 is 16 amino acids long. CDR3 sequence (DNA): TGTGCCAGCAGCCGACAGACAGGGCAAGCTAACTATGGCTACACCTTC. It yields the protein CASSRQTGQANYGYTF.

The rearrangement links TRBV10-3 to TRBJ2-7; D unclear. Germline values: CDR1 ENHRY, CDR2 SYGVKD. This CDR3 contains 12 residues. The V end was cut by 8 bases, the J end by 3 bases, with 11 bases between. In nucleotides, the CDR3 is TGTGCCATCGGCGGCTGGGACTACGAGCAGTACTTC. It specifies CAIGGWDYEQYF.

The rearrangement links TRBV9 to TRBJ1-1, with 8 bases fitting TRBD1. CDR1 and CDR2 (germline): SGDLS, YYNGEE. There are 15 residues in the CDR3. Germline trimming cut 6 bases from V and 1 base from J; bases unmatched to any gene: 8. CDR3 DNA sequence: TGTGCCAGCAAATCAGACAGGGGAAAGAACACTGAAGCTTTCTTT. Translated: CASKSDRGKNTEAFF. Combining the CDR3 with reference TRBV9 and TRBJ1-1 gives the whole variable domain DSGVTQTPKHLITATGQRVTLRCSPRSGDLSVYWYQQSLDQGLQFLIQYYNGEERAKGNILERFSAQQFPDLHSELNLSSLELGDSALYFCASKSDRGKNTEAFFGQGTRLTVV.

This clone was counted a single time. The DNA for the CDR3 is TGCGCCAGCAGTCAATTTGGGACAGGAGCTTCCTACGAGCAGTACTTC. It yields the protein CASSQFGTGASYEQYF. The V gene is TRBV23-1, the J gene TRBJ2-7; 8 nucleotides match TRBD1. TRBV23-1 is labeled an ORF, and its function is uncertain. With 1 base clipped from V and 1 base from J, the junction kept 6 bases outside the gene matches. The CDR3 runs 16 residues.